This TCR beta chain was observed in a study of cytomegalovirus exposure and HLA in healthy donors. The V gene's germline CDR1 is SQVTM and CDR2 ANQGSEA. This CDR3 has 14 amino acids. Produced via immunoSEQ multiplex PCR; TCRdb's table is partial and in-frame only. Altogether some 68,000 clones are present, roughly 96% being singletons, with the ten largest covering 2% to 2.5%. As for this clone: The junction shows a germline mismatch at one end, possibly a read error.

Sequencing was done on a sample of PBMCs. The sequence came from a man between 18 and 29 years old in good health and CMV-seronegative. This chain joins TRBV29-1 and TRBJ2-7; 8 nucleotides align to TRBD2. In DNA form, the CDR3 reads TGCCGCGTTGTGGGGGCGGGGGGCAACTACGAGCAGTACTTC. Translated, it gives CRVVGAGGNYEQYF.